The text below deals with one T cell receptor beta chain. This clone was detected a few times. Its antigen is still unknown. No base quality information exists; no much larger clone differs at one position. The data belong to a study of beta chain features in type 1 diabetes (dated by TCRdb to the late 2010s). Regarding the research as a whole: No differences in mean age, gender distribution, total cell number or subset yield were found between patients and healthy donors. The study compared the TCRB repertoires of sorted circulating CD4+ T cell subsets in recently diagnosed type 1 diabetes patients with those in matched healthy donors. Regulatory and stem cell-like memory subsets were obtained from only 8 patients and roughly eight healthy donors, while naive and central memory subsets were obtained from all 30 or so donors. A total of approximately 110,000,000 sorted cells were examined across all samples, and a strong correlation was observed between cell number per subset and RNA yield.

The High Capacity cDNA Reverse Transcription Kit was used to reverse transcribe all of the isolated RNA, meaning that expressed TCRB transcripts were what got sequenced. Deep immunoSEQ sequencing was applied to naive, central memory and regulatory T cell samples, giving an average of about 3.7 million total reads per sample. Sorted cells were lysed in RLT buffer and RNA was extracted with DNase-treated RNeasy Micro or Mini kits, depending on cell number. Each cell subset was processed separately to prevent cross-contamination, with patient and healthy donor samples processed together. The immunoSEQ multiplex PCR was used to amplify TCRB sequences from cDNA, generating 87-bp fragments that spanned the CDR3 region. Sequencing of the amplicons was performed on the Illumina HiSeq platform. The paper's data handling went like this. Synthetic template baselines were used to correct PCR bias computationally, reads within Hamming distance 2 were collapsed together, and singletons that could not be merged were discarded. Reads were aligned against IMGT to assign V, D and J genes, CDR3 length and insertions or deletions at six rearrangement sites. Clonotype counts were normalized to sorted cell number within each subset before computing true diversity and Gini coefficients with the tcR R package. The overlap coefficient, calculated on TCRB nucleotide sequences, was used to measure repertoire sharing. TCRdb's version of the immuneACCESS table is confined to in-frame rearrangements and falls short of the full clone set. An unresolved V gene accounts for under half of the shortfall where checked; the remainder is of unknown origin. V, J and clone size are those of that table, while D and trimming were read from the DNA. In this sample the table shows about 150,000 clones, 11% of which occur a single time. Roughly 1.9% of the sample comes from the top ten.

General study outcomes and caveats: Because the HLA sub-analyses included only small numbers of individuals, any influence of HLA type on TCRB rearrangement was left unresolved. Shorter templates might have been favored by PCR, but patient and control samples were amplified and corrected together, so both groups would have been affected equally by any skew. In all four CD4+ subsets, TCRB CDR3 length was moderately but significantly shorter in type 1 diabetes patients. Sequencing cDNA rather than genomic DNA could over-represent highly expressing activated cells, although activation and CD3 levels did not differ between groups. At VDJ recombination sites, type 1 diabetes patients had fewer insertions and more deleted nucleotides, which implies abnormalities in thymic rearrangement. The naive, central memory and regulatory TCRB repertoires appeared to resemble one another more closely among patients than among healthy donors.

Each donor gave one peripheral blood draw, approximately 0.11 L on average, collected into heparinised tubes. A BD FACSAria II and a panel including CD45RO, CCR7, CD25, CD127, CD95 and CD27 were used to sort naive, central memory, regulatory and stem cell-like memory CD4+ T cells. Every sorted population had a purity above 95%. Right away, PBMCs were isolated by Lymphoprep density gradient centrifugation and were stained directly, with no culture step. Samples were stained and sorted in pairs, with one healthy donor and one patient per experiment, so that batch effects were minimized. Reading from cysteine to phenylalanine, the CDR3 counts 14 amino acids. CDR3 DNA is the only sequence kept; it has 42 bases, read in frame from the first base. The germline V and J ends show losses of 5 bases and 6 bases respectively, and no gene match explains 6 bases of the junction. CDR1 SGHTA and CDR2 FQGNSA were looked up in the germline V gene.

The clonotype originates from a man aged 18 to 30 in good health. The sequence links TRBV7-2 to TRBJ2-7; the central 11 bases match TRBD1. Sequenced: central memory CD4+ T cells from blood. The DNA sequence follows: TGTGCCAGCAGCACGGACAGGGGGCGGCTCGAGCAGTACTTC. Protein translation: CASSTDRGRLEQYF.